This TCR beta chain was identified in a study of T cell responses to AZD1222 COVID-19 vaccine (dated by TCRdb to 2020 to 2022). General notes on the study: TCR sequencing was performed for about 240 trial participants, of whom approximately 200 were given two doses of AZD1222 and approximately 25 were given two doses of MenACWY control vaccine. Enrollment into the trials was organized by age into subgroups of 18-55, 56-69 and 70-plus years, and those subgroups contained roughly 140, 27 and 60 TCR-sequenced participants, respectively.

The time point label here, explained by the study, means: about 28 days (+/-7) after the second vaccine dose. AZD1222 recipients whose second dose came at about 4 weeks and those whose second dose came at about 12 weeks were combined into one group, since spike-specific TCR depth and breadth did not differ between the two schedules. Vaccinee samples were obtained from the UK trials COV001 and COV002, which included a single-blind randomized controlled phase 2/3 trial of AZD1222 (ChAdOx1 nCoV-19) in healthy adults. Trial participant PBMC samples were collected at day 0 and day 28 after the second dose for TCRbeta chain sequencing. Concerning this clone: Its antigen target is currently unknown. No clone much larger than this one lies a single base away; base qualities are absent.

The CDR3 regions of human TCRbeta chains were subjected to immunosequencing. In the source study's methods: Repertoire TCRs were matched against a reference library of SARS-CoV-2-specific TCRs generated with the MIRA antigen-specificity platform. Breadth was defined as the fraction of unique TCRs that were SARS-CoV-2-associated, and depth was defined as the fraction of total T cells that were SARS-CoV-2-associated. Using the MIRA data, every spike-specific TCR was mapped to the spike region that the TCR reacted to and assigned to either a CD4 or a CD8 class. Log10-transformed breadth and depth values were compared by one-way ANOVA with Sidak's multiple comparisons tests. TCRdb carries this immuneACCESS record with in-frame sequences only. Its versions omit some clonotypes, under half of them owing to an unresolved V gene in the studies checked, with the rest unexplained. V and J calls and clone size are copied from that table; D and trimming were computed from the DNA. This sample holds more than 100,000 clones; around 92% were observed only once. Together, the top ten hold around 1.9% of the sample.

General findings and caveats noted by the study authors: Epitopes outside the regions mutated in the B.1.351 and B.1.1.7 variants were reportedly recognized by nearly half of the unique spike-specific TCRs. Conclusions about previously exposed vaccinees are limited because only six or seven AZD1222 recipients were SARS-CoV-2 seropositive at baseline. In the small 56-69-year group, the increase in depth fell short of significance, most likely because of low power. Most participants were white British and females outnumbered males, and the authors suggested that clonal diversity may have been underestimated. Spike-specific TCR breadth and depth rose significantly after two AZD1222 doses compared with day 0 and with MenACWY recipients. Because no day 14 peak-response samples were available, repertoires were characterized only after the peak T cell response. The whole spike protein was spanned by vaccine-associated CD4 TCRs, and dominant responses were seen in regions 160-218 and 743-854.

The receptor was derived from an adult who received the AZD1222 COVID-19 vaccine. Material: peripheral blood, obtained 28 days after the second AZD1222 dose.

The CDR3 region: CASSFHELDSSGNTIYF. The nucleotide sequence is TGTGCCAGCAGCTTTCATGAGTTGGATTCCTCTGGAAACACCATATATTTT. The chain is encoded by TRBV5-5 joined to TRBJ1-3, with no D gene named confidently. The V and J ends are trimmed by 2 bases and 0 bases, leaving 15 bases between them. As encoded in the germline V gene (reference sequence), CDR1 is SGHKS while CDR2 is YYEKEE. There are 17 amino acids in the CDR3, from cysteine to phenylalanine inclusive. CDR3 DNA is the only sequence kept; it has 51 bases, read in frame from the first base.